Detailed here is one TCR beta chain. As yet, its antigen is unknown. Preparation of the TCRbeta library used unique molecular identifiers. TCRdb used MiXCR to reprocess the PCR reads, holding one entry per CDR3 protein. The table lists approximately 85,000 distinct CDR3 sequences, around 15% of them singletons. Trimming took 4 bases from V and 5 from J; bases not matched to a gene: 5. This CDR3 region has 13 residues. Germline-derived CDR1 and CDR2 are SGHRS and YFSETQ. This entry comes from a study of T-cell reconstitution after alpha-beta-depleted transplantation in children. Study-wide points: It was surviving recipient T cells and thymic progenitors that gave some patients high TCRbeta diversity at day 60. Alpha-beta T cells present about two months after transplant were reported to originate from several hundred expanded graft clones.

Sequenced material: PBMCs, mostly from graft donor cells, taken 180 days after TCRalphabeta/CD19-depleted stem cell transplant. The origin of this receptor is a male patient between 2 and 10 years old who had a stem cell transplant for acute lymphoblastic leukemia, so the T cells may come from the graft donor. This chain joins TRBV5-1 and TRBJ1-1, with 7 bases aligning to TRBD1. The CDR3 sequence is CASSTTGETEAFF. For the CDR3, the DNA is TGCGCCAGCAGCACCACAGGGGAGACTGAAGCTTTCTTT.